This T cell receptor beta chain was recorded in a study of cytomegalovirus exposure and HLA in healthy donors (dated by TCRdb to about 2017). Broadly, across the study: An earlier analysis of a few hundred of the donors reported 276 Gb of sequence data and around 100 million unique TCR beta sequences obtained from approximately 180 million T cells. Typing coverage varied by locus: roughly 629-640 donors for A, B, C, DRB1 and DQB1; roughly 510 for DQA1; some 610 for DPA1; roughly 470 for DPB1. A separate validation cohort of roughly 110 different subjects was used in addition to the 666-subject first cohort. In the later analysis, no new phenotypic data were used to find candidate immune exposures; instead, reliance was placed on TCR beta sequences and their occurrence across donors. The study aimed to test whether signatures of past pathogen exposure could be identified by cataloging public T cell receptors. In a later analysis, previously published TCR beta repertoires from 500 to 750 donors were re-analyzed and high-resolution HLA genotyping was added so that TCR occurrence patterns could be studied. High-throughput TCR immunosequencing, statistical association of individual TCRs with disease status, and machine learning were combined to predict cytomegalovirus infection status. HLA typing included class I and class II loci at four-digit resolution. The study profiled the T cell repertoires of hundreds of subjects by immunosequencing and related them to cytomegalovirus serostatus. About 280 gigabases of sequencing data and 91 million or so unique TCR sequences made up an early release that covered approximately 620 HLA-typed donors. A later genetic analysis took genome-wide SNP genotypes for about 65% of the roughly 670 donors and used that subset as a discovery cohort. Because of strong linkage in the cohort, roughly five DR-DQ haplotypes were treated as single units for association and clustering. Of the 350 to 400 genotyped donors, roughly 85% fell in the genetic ancestry cluster associated with self-reported Caucasian donors. Every repertoire in the discovery cohort had been generated on one and the same sequencing platform. Across about 370 genotyped donors of the cohort, an average of approximately 240,000 unique TCR beta nucleotide sequences per donor were sequenced, and 15% to 20% of those sequences were non-productive. Alongside the repertoire data, information on donor age, sex, ethnicity and CMV serostatus was compiled. To decide whether each TCR beta V gene segment behaved as functional or pseudogenic, an earlier analysis of over 500 of the donors relied on high-throughput TCR beta sequencing. Broad study findings and their caveats: A few of the identified cytomegalovirus-associated TCR beta chains were confirmed in vitro to be specific for cytomegalovirus antigens. Linkage disequilibrium might explain the correlated functional status among segregating V segments, but an unknown experimental factor could not be ruled out. Across donors, most TCR sequences were observed very rarely, whereas some public TCRs were present in many individuals. A later genetic analysis associated a missense DCLRE1C variant with V-gene and J-gene trimming of TCR beta chains, and an independent cohort replicated the association. For the cohort, immune exposure information was limited to CMV serostatus. A later analysis reported that several top co-occurrence clusters appeared linked to parvovirus B19, influenza, CMV and Epstein-Barr virus. When HLA alleles, especially DR and DQ, strongly co-occurred, TCR associations were difficult to assign to individual alleles. In the study, 164 TCR beta chains were listed as associated with cytomegalovirus. In a later analysis, most CMV-associated TCR beta chains were found to appear HLA-restricted, with HLA associations seemingly driven largely by CMV exposure. A later analysis associated about 16,000 TCR beta sequences with specific HLA alleles at a false discovery rate of 0.05. The sequencing pipeline was judged likely to have produced a cluster of highly shared sequence variants as a technical artifact. The presence/absence analyses assumed that sequencing depth was roughly uniform across donors, and that assumption may not be true. In a later genetic analysis, fewer N-insertions in productive TCRs were reported among donors in an Asian-associated ancestry cluster than the roughly 710-donor mean. The cohort was sequenced for TCR beta chains only, and without alpha or paired-chain data the features that could be detected were limited. Because HLA typing was unavailable for some donors at each locus, only the typed subset was used in association tests. Because counts were too low, about 15 rarely observed V segments, including chromosome 9 orphons, were left out of the earlier analysis of over 550 of the donors. A later analysis found that HLA-associated TCR beta chains were more clonally expanded and had lower generation probabilities than equally common non-associated chains. It was suggested by the authors that the approach could potentially be generalized to other disease states and immunological phenotypes. In a later analysis, TCR association rates were found to vary across HLA loci, with the most associated TCRs seen for DRB1 alleles and the fewest for HLA-C alleles. Some IMGT-functional V segments, including TRBV6-2 and TRBV6-3, could not be distinguished by the 87-base-pair reads and were therefore excluded. A further reported finding was that TCR beta sequences accurately predicted the HLA-A and HLA-B alleles for most subjects in the first cohort. In an earlier analysis of more than 500 of the donors, most TCR beta V segments appeared in productive rearrangements about 90% or about 30% of the time, broadly matching IMGT annotations. The classifier was reported to diagnose cytomegalovirus status with high specificity and sensitivity in both the original and validation cohorts.

In regard to this clone: The specificity of this receptor is unknown. Per-base quality was not reported, and no clone a single base away is much larger than it.

The cysteine opens and the phenylalanine closes a CDR3 of 16 amino acids. Left in the record is the CDR3 DNA by itself, 48 bases read in frame from the first base. According to the germline V gene, CDR1 reads SGDLS and CDR2 reads YYNGEE. Trimming leaves V shorter by 3 bases and J shorter by 8 bases, with the junction holding 9 bases beyond the gene matches. In total, over 600 healthy bone marrow donors made up the cohort. At the time of sampling, every cohort member was nominally healthy, though immune exposures that went unrecorded were likely present. The donor was CMV seronegative and belonged to the group of approximately 320 seronegative cohort members. Each donor provided a peripheral blood sample, and peripheral blood mononuclear cells were used for TCR beta sequencing. The Qiagen DNeasy Blood Extraction Kit was used to extract genomic DNA from the blood cell samples. Library preparation employed the immunoSEQ multiplex PCR assay. A mixture of 60 forward primers for TCR Vbeta segments and 13 reverse primers for TCR Jbeta segments was used in the multiplex PCR. The CDR3 region of rearranged TCR beta genes was amplified from genomic DNA by a multiplex PCR assay. The amplified TCR beta libraries were sequenced on the Illumina HiSeq System as 87-base-pair reads. In the original analysis: A later analysis counted tens of millions of unique TCR beta chains across the 666 repertoires, and roughly 11 million of these chains were shared by at least two donors. Raw reads were error-corrected and collapsed into unique sequences with a nearest-neighbor algorithm that merged closely related sequences to remove PCR and sequencing errors. CDR3 sequences were aligned to IMGT reference sequences to assign V, D and J gene segments. For a sequence to be retained, a match of at least six nucleotides to both a V gene segment and a J gene segment was required. A rearrangement counted as productive if the CDR3 had no stop codons and remained in frame with V and J, and every other rearrangement counted as non-productive. Following IMGT convention, CDR3 was defined as the stretch from the second conserved V-encoded cysteine to the conserved J-encoded phenylalanine. In an earlier analysis of 550 to 650 of the donors, sequences lacking an unambiguous match to a single V gene segment were excluded. In an earlier analysis of almost 600 of the donors, a V segment was called functional when productive rearrangements were above 56.7%, and segregating when the standard deviation between donors exceeded 5%. A statistical classification framework was developed to diagnose cytomegalovirus status using the catalog of TCR beta chain sequences. In a later analysis, V and J genes were assigned by comparing TCR nucleotide sequences against IMGT/GENE-DB human TR gene sequences. Using the TCRdist pipeline, a later analysis assigned CDR3 sequences along with most-parsimonious VDJ recombination scenarios. In a later analysis, every TCR beta chain was defined by the combination of its CDR3 amino acid sequence and its V-gene family, and reads without a unique V-gene family were dropped. As a way to deal with suspected cross-contamination and a sequencing artifact, a later analysis dropped 500 to 700 nucleotide sequences that were highly shared and had low generation probability. In a later analysis, a clonal expansion index was calculated for each public chain from normalized within-repertoire ranks of inferred template counts. A later analysis computed generation probabilities with a VDJ recombination model fitted to out-of-frame rearrangements, and checked the results against IGoR. In a later analysis, TCR-TCR, TCR-HLA and TCR-CMV co-occurrence was scored with hypergeometric tests, and a repertoire-size bias correction was applied to TCR pairs. To estimate false discovery rates, a later analysis permuted the HLA or CMV assignments 20 times. A later analysis grouped co-occurring TCRs with DBSCAN, adding TCRdist sequence similarity when clustering within HLA-allele-positive subsets. Repertoires with fewer than 30,000 or more than 120,000 public chains, plus five repertoires with anomalous nucleotide sharing, were excluded from co-occurrence clustering. TCRdb took over this immuneACCESS table, retaining in-frame rearrangements with V and J assigned. Such tables are incomplete; in checked studies, under half of the missing clones stem from an unresolved V gene, and the remainder is unexplained. The V and J calls and clone size are taken from that table; D and trimming were inferred from the DNA. The sample table contains roughly 110,000 clones; only one count was recorded for 75% of them. The top ten clones comprise about 2.3% of the sample.

Sequences were obtained from PBMCs. In this chain, TRBV9 is recombined with TRBJ2-3; 13 bases in between match TRBD2. The TCR sequence derives from a man aged 40-50 years in good health and CMV-seronegative. CDR3 loop: CASSARTSGGGVTQYF. In nucleotide form, the sequence is TGTGCCAGCAGCGCCAGGACTAGCGGGGGTGGAGTTACGCAGTATTTT.